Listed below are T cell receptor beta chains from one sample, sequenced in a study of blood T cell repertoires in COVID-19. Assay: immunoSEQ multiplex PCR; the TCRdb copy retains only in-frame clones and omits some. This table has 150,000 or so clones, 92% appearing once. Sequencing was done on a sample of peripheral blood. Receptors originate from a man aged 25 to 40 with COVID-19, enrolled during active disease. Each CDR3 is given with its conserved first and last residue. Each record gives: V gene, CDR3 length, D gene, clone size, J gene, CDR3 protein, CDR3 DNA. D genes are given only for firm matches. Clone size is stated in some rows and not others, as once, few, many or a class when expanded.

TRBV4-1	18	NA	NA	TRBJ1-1	CASSHLNTRTWVDPEAFF	TGCGCCAGCAGCCATCTTAACACTAGGACCTGGGTAGATCCCGAAGCTTTCTTT
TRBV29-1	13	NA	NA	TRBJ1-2	CSVGPEGGYGYTF	TGCAGCGTTGGACCCGAGGGTGGCTATGGCTACACCTTC
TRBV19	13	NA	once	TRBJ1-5	CASSTRVMEPQHF	TGTGCCAGTAGCACCAGGGTTATGGAGCCCCAGCATTTT
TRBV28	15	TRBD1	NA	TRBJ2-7	CASSLGGTGFGEQYF	TGTGCCAGCAGTTTAGGAGGGACAGGATTCGGCGAGCAGTACTTC
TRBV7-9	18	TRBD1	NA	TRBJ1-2	CASSLILIFGRGPSGYTF	TGTGCCAGCAGCTTAATTTTAATCTTCGGCAGGGGGCCGAGTGGCTACACCTTC
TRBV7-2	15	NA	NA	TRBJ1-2	CASSPRLIRGNGYTF	TGTGCCAGCAGCCCCCGATTGATAAGGGGAAATGGCTACACCTTC
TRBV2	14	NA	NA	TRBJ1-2	CASSEMGGRGGYTF	TGTGCCAGCAGTGAAATGGGGGGGCGTGGTGGCTACACCTTC
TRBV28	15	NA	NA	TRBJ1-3	CASSSRQSSGNTIYF	TGTGCCAGCAGTTCAAGACAGAGCTCTGGAAACACCATATATTTT
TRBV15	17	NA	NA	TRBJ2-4	CATSRGGDGLAKNIQYF	TGTGCCACCAGCAGAGGCGGGGACGGCCTAGCCAAAAACATTCAGTACTTC
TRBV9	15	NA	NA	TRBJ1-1	CASSTAGTMNTEAFF	TGTGCCAGCAGCACGGCCGGGACAATGAACACTGAAGCTTTCTTT
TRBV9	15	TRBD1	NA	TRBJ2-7	CASSVGDRYSYEQYF	TGTGCCAGCAGCGTAGGGGACAGGTACTCCTACGAGCAGTACTTC
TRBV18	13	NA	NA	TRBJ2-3	CASSPTLTDTQYF	TGTGCCAGCTCCCCTACCTTAACAGATACGCAGTATTTT
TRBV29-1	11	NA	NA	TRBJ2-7	CSVYSGYEQYF	TGCAGCGTATATAGCGGCTACGAGCAGTACTTC
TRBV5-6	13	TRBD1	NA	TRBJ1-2	CASSFDRVGGYTF	TGTGCCAGCAGCTTTGACAGGGTGGGCGGCTACACCTTC
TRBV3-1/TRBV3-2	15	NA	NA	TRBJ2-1	CASSPTSSSYNEQFF	TGTGCCAGCAGCCCCACTAGCTCTTCCTACAATGAGCAGTTCTTC
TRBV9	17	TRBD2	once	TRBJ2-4	CASSVGGTSGRENIQYF	TGTGCCAGCAGCGTAGGAGGGACTAGCGGGAGGGAAAACATTCAGTACTTC
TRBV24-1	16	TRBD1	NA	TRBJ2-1	CATSDNLRDSYNEQFF	TGTGCCACCAGTGATAACCTCCGGGACAGCTACAATGAGCAGTTCTTC
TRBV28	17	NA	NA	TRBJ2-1	CASSSLDDYESYNEQFF	TGTGCCAGCAGTTCACTGGATGACTATGAAAGCTACAATGAGCAGTTCTTC
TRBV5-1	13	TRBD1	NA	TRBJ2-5	CASVDRVEETQYF	TGCGCCAGCGTAGACAGGGTGGAAGAGACCCAGTACTTC
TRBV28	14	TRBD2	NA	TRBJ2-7	CASSVSGSRNEQYF	TGTGCCAGCAGTGTTAGCGGGAGTAGGAACGAGCAGTACTTC
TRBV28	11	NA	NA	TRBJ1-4	CASNLAGKLFF	TGTGCCAGCAACCTGGCGGGAAAACTGTTTTTT
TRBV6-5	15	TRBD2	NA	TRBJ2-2	CASYSGGSGIGELFF	TGTGCCAGCTATAGTGGGGGGAGCGGGATCGGGGAGCTGTTTTTT
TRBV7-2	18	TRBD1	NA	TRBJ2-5	CASSLESQGQGRRGSQYF	TGTGCCAGCAGCTTAGAGTCTCAGGGACAGGGGCGAAGAGGGTCCCAGTACTTC
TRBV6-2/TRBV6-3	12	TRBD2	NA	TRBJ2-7	CASSSREAQQYF	TGTGCCAGCAGTTCCCGGGAGGCGCAGCAGTACTTC
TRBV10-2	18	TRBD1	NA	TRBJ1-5	CASSEATGGGSGNQPQHF	TGCGCCAGCAGTGAGGCCACAGGGGGCGGTTCGGGCAATCAGCCCCAGCATTTT
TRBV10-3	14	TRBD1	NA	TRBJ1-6	CAISERGPGSPLHF	TGTGCCATCAGTGAGAGGGGGCCGGGGTCACCCCTCCACTTT
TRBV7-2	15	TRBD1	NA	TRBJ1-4	CASSSDRGANEKLFF	TGTGCCAGCAGCTCGGACAGGGGGGCTAATGAAAAACTGTTTTTT
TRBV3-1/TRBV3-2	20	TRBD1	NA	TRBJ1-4	CASSQILKAGQSVDREKLFF	TGTGCCAGCAGCCAAATCCTCAAGGCGGGACAGTCGGTAGATAGGGAAAAACTGTTTTTT
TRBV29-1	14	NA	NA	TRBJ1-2	CSARYTGLGYGYTF	TGCAGCGCCCGCTATACAGGGCTAGGCTATGGCTACACCTTC
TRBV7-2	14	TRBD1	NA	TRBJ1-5	CASRQGSSNQPQHF	TGTGCCTCCCGACAGGGATCTAGCAATCAGCCCCAGCATTTT
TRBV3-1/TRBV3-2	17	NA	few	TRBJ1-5	CASSLTQTGLAGQPQHF	TGTGCCAGCAGCCTAACCCAAACCGGACTTGCGGGGCAGCCCCAGCATTTT
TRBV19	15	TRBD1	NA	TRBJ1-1	CASTPQGVMHTEAFF	TGTGCCAGTACCCCACAGGGGGTGATGCACACTGAAGCTTTCTTT
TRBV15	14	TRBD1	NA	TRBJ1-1	CATSREGQGAGAFF	TGTGCCACCAGCAGAGAGGGACAGGGGGCTGGAGCTTTCTTT
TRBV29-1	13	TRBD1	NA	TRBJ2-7	CSVRGTADYEQYF	TGCAGCGTGAGGGGGACAGCTGACTACGAGCAGTACTTC
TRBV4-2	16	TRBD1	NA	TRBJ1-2	CASSHAGTGTNYGYTF	TGTGCCAGCAGCCATGCCGGGACAGGGACTAACTATGGCTACACCTTC
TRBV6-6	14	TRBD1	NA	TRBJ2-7	CASSKQGPSYEQYF	TGTGCCAGCAGCAAACAGGGGCCCTCCTACGAGCAGTACTTC
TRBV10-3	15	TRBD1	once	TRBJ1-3	CAISEPTGVANTIYF	TGTGCCATCAGTGAGCCGACAGGGGTAGCAAACACCATATATTTT
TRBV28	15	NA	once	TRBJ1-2	CASRSGDMTNYGYTF	TGTGCCAGCCGGTCAGGGGACATGACTAACTATGGCTACACCTTC
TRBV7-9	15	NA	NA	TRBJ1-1	CASALSRGENTEAFF	TGTGCCAGCGCCTTGAGTAGGGGCGAGAACACTGAAGCTTTCTTT
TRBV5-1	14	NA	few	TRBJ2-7	CASSLGRSSYEQYF	TGCGCCAGCAGCTTGGGCCGCAGCTCCTACGAGCAGTACTTC
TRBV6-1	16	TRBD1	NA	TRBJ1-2	CASSEALAGGWGGYTF	TGTGCCAGCAGTGAAGCGTTGGCAGGGGGCTGGGGTGGCTACACCTTC
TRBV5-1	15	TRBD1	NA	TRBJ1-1	CASRYITGVDTEAFF	TGCGCCAGCAGATACATCACAGGGGTGGACACTGAAGCTTTCTTT
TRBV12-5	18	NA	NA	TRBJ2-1	CASGLAFFGRREGGEQFF	TGTGCTAGTGGTTTGGCCTTCTTTGGCAGGCGCGAAGGGGGTGAGCAGTTCTTC
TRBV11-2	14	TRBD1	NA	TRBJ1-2	CASSPGTGNYGYTF	TGTGCCAGCAGCCCCGGGACAGGCAACTATGGCTACACCTTC
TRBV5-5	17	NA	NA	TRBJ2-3	CASSLASAAAGTDTQYF	TGTGCCAGCAGCTTGGCCTCGGCGGCGGCGGGCACAGATACGCAGTATTTT
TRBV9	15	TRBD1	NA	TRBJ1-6	CASSVETGTDSPLHF	TGTGCCAGCAGCGTAGAGACAGGGACGGATTCACCCCTCCACTTT
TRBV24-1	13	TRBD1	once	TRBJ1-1	CATSGGSNTEAFF	TGTGCCACCTCAGGGGGCTCGAACACTGAAGCTTTCTTT
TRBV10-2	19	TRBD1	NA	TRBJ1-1	CASSESGQGTIQMNTEAFF	TGCGCCAGCAGTGAGTCGGGACAGGGGACAATACAAATGAACACTGAAGCTTTCTTT
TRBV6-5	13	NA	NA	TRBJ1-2	CASSYAGGYGYTF	TGTGCCAGCAGTTACGCTGGCGGCTATGGCTACACCTTC